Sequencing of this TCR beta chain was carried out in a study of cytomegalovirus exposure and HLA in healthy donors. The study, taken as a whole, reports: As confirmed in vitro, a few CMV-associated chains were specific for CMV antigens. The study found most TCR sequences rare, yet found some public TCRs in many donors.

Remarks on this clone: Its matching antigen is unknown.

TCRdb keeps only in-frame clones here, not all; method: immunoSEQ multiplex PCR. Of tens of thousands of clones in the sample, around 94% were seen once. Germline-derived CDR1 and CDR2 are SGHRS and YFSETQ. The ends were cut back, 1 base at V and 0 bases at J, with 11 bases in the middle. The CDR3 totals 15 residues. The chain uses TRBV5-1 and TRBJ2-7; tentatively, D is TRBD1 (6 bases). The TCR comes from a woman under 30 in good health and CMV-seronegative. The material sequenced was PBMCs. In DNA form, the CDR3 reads TGCGCCAGCAGCTTGCAAACAGGGTACTCCTACGAGCAGTACTTC. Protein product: CASSLQTGYSYEQYF.